The 9 T cell receptor beta chains presented below share a single source sample, sequenced in a study of cytomegalovirus exposure and HLA in healthy donors. The PCR made use of 60 Vbeta and 13 Jbeta primers. Using immunoSEQ multiplex PCR, the repertoire was profiled, and TCRdb retains in-frame clones only, with some absent. The repertoire holds 160,000 or so clones, with 84% as singletons. Sequencing was done on a sample of PBMCs. These receptors came from a man younger than 45 in good health and CMV-seronegative.

The rearrangement links TRBV19 to TRBJ1-5, with 9 nucleotides matching TRBD1. V was pared by 0 bases and J by 5 bases, with 5 bases of the junction left unmatched. Germline CDR1 and CDR2: LNHDA and SQIVND (reference sequence). The CDR3 extends over 16 amino acids. Here the CDR3 DNA reads TGTGCCAGTAGTATAGACGGGGGGACAGGGTATCAGCCCCAGCATTTT. This codes for CASSIDGGTGYQPQHF.

The chain joins TRBV2 to TRBJ1-1; a possible D gene is TRBD1 (6 bases). The germline gives CDR1 SNHLY, CDR2 FYNNEI. The CDR3 loop spans 15 amino acids. V was cut by 6 bases and J by 4 bases, with 18 bases left in between. The CDR3 is CASRTRGGGPTEAFF. The CDR3 coding sequence is TGTGCCAGCAGGACCCGTGGCGGGGGGCCCACTGAAGCTTTCTTT.

This clone came up once. The V gene is TRBV5-1, the J gene TRBJ2-3; D is unresolved. V gave up 0 bases and J gave up 2 bases, with 10 bases separating them. The CDR3 sequence is 15 residues long. In germline, CDR1 is SGHRS, CDR2 YFSETQ. This CDR3 reads CASSLAQLATDTQYF. CDR3 in DNA: TGCGCCAGCAGCTTGGCCCAATTAGCCACAGATACGCAGTATTTT.

The gene calls are TRBV10-2 and TRBJ1-6; no clear D gene. This CDR3 spans 19 amino acids. Looked up from germline, CDR1 is WSHSY and CDR2 is SAAADI. With 2 bases removed from V and 1 base from J, the gap between germline ends came to 18 bases. The CDR3: CASSEATVTVGSYNSPLHF. The CDR3 DNA sequence: TGCGCCAGCAGTGAGGCTACAGTAACAGTGGGTTCCTATAATTCACCCCTCCACTTT.

This chain connects TRBV27 to TRBJ2-3; TRBD2 might be the D (6 bases). CDR1 and CDR2 from the germline V gene are MNHEY and SMNVEV (reference sequence). This CDR3 is 15 amino acids long. V lost 5 bases and J 2 bases, leaving 14 bases between the germline ends. DNA for the CDR3: TGTGCCAGCAGTAGTGGTGGGACTCTCACAGATACGCAGTATTTT. It translates to CASSSGGTLTDTQYF.

This chain joins TRBV19 and TRBJ1-4; D is possibly TRBD1 (5 bases). This CDR3 is 16 amino acids long. Germline V gene sequence: CDR1 LNHDA, CDR2 SQIVND (reference sequence). V lost 1 base, J lost 1 base, and 10 bases lay in between. The CDR3 sequence: CASSIVLTETNEKLFF. The CDR3 region has the DNA TGTGCCAGTAGTATAGTTTTGACAGAAACTAATGAAAAACTGTTTTTT.

The chain joins TRBV6-6 to TRBJ2-7, with TRBD1 matching 7 bases. The CDR3 spans 15 residues. Looked up from germline, CDR1 is MNHNY and CDR2 is SVGAGI (reference sequence). The junction had 10 bases not matched to a gene; V was cut back by 4 bases and J by 4 bases. Written as DNA, the CDR3 is TGTGCCAGCAGTTCCCGGGACAGCAATTCGTACGAGCAGTACTTC. This sequence encodes CASSSRDSNSYEQYF.

The chain links TRBV27 to TRBJ1-2; 8 bases fit TRBD1. V trimming: 5 bases; J trimming: 0 bases; junction bases outside the gene matches: 2. This CDR3 spans 14 amino acids. Germline V gives CDR1 MNHEY, CDR2 SMNVEV (reference sequence). CDR3 sequence (DNA): TGTGCCAGCAGTCCGACAGGGGCTAACTATGGCTACACCTTC. Encoded protein: CASSPTGANYGYTF.

The chain carries TRBV6-6 and TRBJ2-7; 8 nucleotides match TRBD2. The germline V gene encodes CDR1 MNHNY and CDR2 SVGAGI (reference sequence). The V segment lost 0 bases and the J segment 2 bases; nucleotides outside the gene matches: 0. This CDR3 contains 14 residues. The CDR3 sequence is CASSYSTSAYEQYF. The DNA for the CDR3 is TGTGCCAGCAGTTACTCGACTAGCGCCTACGAGCAGTACTTC.